The 12 T cell receptor beta chains in this list originate from one sample, sequenced in a study of tumor-infiltrating lymphocytes in primary liver carcinoma. TCR beta cDNA was made from 400 to 500 ng total RNA with a constant-region primer. Modified slightly, ARM-PCR produced TCR beta libraries over three nested multiplex PCR rounds. TRBV1-TRBV30 forward primers paired with a C-beta reverse primer were used in the first two PCR rounds, which ran roughly 9 cycles each. MiXCR, run by TCRdb on the multiplex PCR reads, gives a single entry per CDR3 protein. The sample shows some 32,000 distinct CDR3 sequences, 76% of them seen only once. Each 20-30 mg portion of unsorted bulk tissue served as the source for co-extraction of RNA and DNA. The sample taken for sequencing was liver tumor tissue from sampling region 5. Subset in this sample: tumor region T5, tumor centre. The receptors were gathered from a man aged 35 to 55 with primary liver carcinoma and hepatitis B virus infection.

Concerning this clonotype: A junction boundary mismatches the germline segment, possibly from a read error. The gene calls are TRBV12-3 or TRBV12-4 and TRBJ1-5; D not certain. This CDR3 is built from 15 residues. CDR3 protein: CASSYGQGSSQPQHF. For the CDR3, the DNA is TGTGCCAGCAGTTATGGCCAAGGAAGCAGTCAGCCCCAGCATTTT.

This clonotype was counted a single time. No conserved phenylalanine or tryptophan is present at the end of the CDR3, so a read error is the likely explanation. This rearrangement joins TRBV4-2 to TRBJ2-7, with D unresolved. This CDR3 is 16 amino acids long. V was cut by 1 base and J by 1 base, with 14 bases left in between. Germline V gene sequence: CDR1 LGHNA, CDR2 YNFKEQ. The CDR3 nucleotides read TGTGCCAGCAGCCAAGCGGCCAGCGTGGTTTCCTACGAGCAGTACTAC. Encoded protein: CASSQAASVVSYEQYY.

This rearrangement joins TRBV4-2 to TRBJ1-1; TRBD1 matches 7 bases. Germline V gene data show CDR1 as LGHNA and CDR2 as YNFKEQ. This CDR3 contains 17 residues. The CDR3 is CVSSQEYRQGFWTEAFF. Written as DNA, the CDR3 is TGTGTCAGTAGCCAAGAGTACAGACAGGGTTTTTGGACTGAAGCTTTCTTT.

As concerns this clonotype: The germline gene is not matched at one end of the junction; a read error may be the cause. The chain has TRBV11-2 and TRBJ2-5; a weak D match, TRBD2 (6 bases). CDR3 length equals 16 residues. From germline, CDR1 is SGHAT and CDR2 FQNNGV. CDR3 in amino acids: CASNQIPGGGKETQSF. The CDR3 nucleotides are TGTGCCAGCAACCAAATTCCTGGTGGGGGGAAAGAGACCCAGTCCTTC.

Turning to this clonotype: Since the CDR3 does not end with the conserved phenylalanine or tryptophan, this likely comes from a read error. V usage is TRBV20-1 and J usage is TRBJ1-5; the D gene is possibly TRBD1 (6 bases). This CDR3 has 15 residues. Per germline, CDR1 DFQATT and CDR2 SNEGSKA (reference sequence). V dropped 1 base and J dropped 0 bases, with 10 bases sitting between them. CDR3 protein: CSARGTEYSNQPQHS. DNA of the CDR3: TGCAGTGCTAGAGGGACAGAATATAGCAATCAGCCCCAGCATTCT.

On this clonotype: A much bigger clone sits one base away, suggesting this may be a read error. The chain has TRBV20-1 and TRBJ2-1, with TRBD2 matching over 11 bases. This CDR3 spans 14 amino acids. Germline-derived CDR1 and CDR2 are DFQATT and SNEGSKA (reference sequence). The CDR3: CSAVSGRGYNEHFF. CDR3 DNA sequence: TGCAGTGCTGTTAGCGGGAGGGGTTACAATGAGCACTTCTTC.

This rearrangement joins TRBV12-3 or TRBV12-4 to TRBJ1-1; D is ambiguous. Trimming took 4 bases from V and 3 from J, leaving 6 bases between them. The CDR3 spans 12 residues. The DNA of the CDR3 is TGTGCCAGCAGTTCGAAGGACACTGAAGCTTTCTTT. This gives the protein CASSSKDTEAFF.

For this clonotype: This CDR3 is missing its conserved last phenylalanine or tryptophan, likely due to a read error. This chain uses TRBV6-6 with TRBJ2-7; the D gene is possibly TRBD1 (6 bases). Germline CDR1 and CDR2: MNHNY and SVGAGI (reference sequence). This CDR3 comprises 15 residues. This CDR3 reads CVSSYSSRRGSEQYS. The CDR3 region has the DNA TGTGTCAGCAGTTACTCGAGTCGCAGGGGTAGCGAGCAGTACTCC.

With regard to this clonotype: One end of the junction is discordant with germline, which a read error may explain. This chain links TRBV28 with TRBJ2-7, with D unclear. The CDR3 has 12 amino acids. Germline V gene lookup returns CDR1 MDHEN and CDR2 SYDVKM. The CDR3 DNA follows: TGTGCCACCAGTTTGAGTAGATACGAGCAGTACTTC. This gives the protein CATSLSRYEQYF.

Points on this clonotype: At one end, the junction sequence differs from germline, possibly due to a read error. The rearrangement joins TRBV4-3 to TRBJ2-7, with D possibly matching TRBD2 (6 bases). The CDR3 contains 15 residues. The germline gives CDR1 LGHNA, CDR2 YSLEER. As DNA, the CDR3 is TGCGCCCGCAGTCAAGATCGGGAGACTCCCTACGAGCAGTATTTC. Translated, it gives CARSQDRETPYEQYF.

The V and J genes are TRBV12-5 and TRBJ2-3, with TRBD2 matching 11 bases. CDR1 and CDR2 from the germline V gene are LGHNT and FRNRAP. The CDR3 sequence is 19 residues long. The junction had 20 bases not matched to a gene; V was cut back by 3 bases and J by 9 bases. DNA of the CDR3: TGTGCTAGTGGTTTATATATGACTTTAGCGGGAGGGTCACTAGGAACGCAGTATTTT. As protein: CASGLYMTLAGGSLGTQYF.

This clonotype was counted at least ten times. The chain employs TRBV11-3 and TRBJ2-3; D is ambiguous. V lost 0 bases and J lost 3, with 10 bases in between. The germline V gene encodes CDR1 SGHNT and CDR2 YENEEA. The CDR3 loop spans 15 amino acids. The CDR3 spells CASSLDRHTTDTQYF. The CDR3 bases are TGTGCCAGCAGCTTAGATCGACATACTACAGATACGCAGTATTTT.